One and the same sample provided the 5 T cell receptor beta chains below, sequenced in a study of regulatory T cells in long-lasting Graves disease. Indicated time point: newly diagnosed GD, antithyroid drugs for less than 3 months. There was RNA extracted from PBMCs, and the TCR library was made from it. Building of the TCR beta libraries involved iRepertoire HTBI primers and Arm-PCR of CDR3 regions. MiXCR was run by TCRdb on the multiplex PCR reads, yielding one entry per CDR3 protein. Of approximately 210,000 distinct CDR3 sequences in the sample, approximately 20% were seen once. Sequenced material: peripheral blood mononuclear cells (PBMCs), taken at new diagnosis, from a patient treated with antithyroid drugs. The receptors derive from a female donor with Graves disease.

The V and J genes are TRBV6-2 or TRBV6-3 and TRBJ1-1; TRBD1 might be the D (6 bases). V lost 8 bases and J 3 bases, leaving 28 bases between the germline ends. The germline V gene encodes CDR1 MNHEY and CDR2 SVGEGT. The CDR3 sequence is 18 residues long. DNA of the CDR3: TGTGCCAGCCTCGCCGGGGGCTGGGACACAGGAAGCTACACTGAAGCTTTCTTT. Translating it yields CASLAGGWDTGSYTEAFF.

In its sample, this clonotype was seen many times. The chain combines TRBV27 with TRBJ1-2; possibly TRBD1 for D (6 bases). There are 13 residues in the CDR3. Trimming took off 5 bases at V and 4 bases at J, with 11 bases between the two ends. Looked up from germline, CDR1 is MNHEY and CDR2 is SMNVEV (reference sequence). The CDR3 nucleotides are TGTGCCAGCAGTCCAGACAGGCTCTATGGCTACACCTTC. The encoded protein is CASSPDRLYGYTF.

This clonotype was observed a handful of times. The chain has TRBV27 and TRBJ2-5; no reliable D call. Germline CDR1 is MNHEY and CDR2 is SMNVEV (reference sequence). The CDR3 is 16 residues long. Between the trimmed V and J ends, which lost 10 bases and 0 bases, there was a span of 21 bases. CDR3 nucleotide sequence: TGTGCCACCCAACCCCCTCAACTTGATTACCAAGAGACCCAGTACTTC. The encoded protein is CATQPPQLDYQETQYF.

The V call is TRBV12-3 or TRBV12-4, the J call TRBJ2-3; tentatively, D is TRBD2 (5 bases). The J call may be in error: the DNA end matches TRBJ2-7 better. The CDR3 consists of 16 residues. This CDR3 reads CASSPPGFADSYEQYF. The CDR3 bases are TGTGCCAGCAGCCCCCCGGGGTTTGCTGACTCCTACGAGCAGTACTTC.

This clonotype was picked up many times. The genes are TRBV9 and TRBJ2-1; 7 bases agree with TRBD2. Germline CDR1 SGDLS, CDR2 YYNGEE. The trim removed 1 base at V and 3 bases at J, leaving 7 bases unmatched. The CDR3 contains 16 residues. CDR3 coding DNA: TGTGCCAGCAGCGTACTTCCAGCGGGGATCTACAATGAGCAGTTCTTC. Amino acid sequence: CASSVLPAGIYNEQFF.